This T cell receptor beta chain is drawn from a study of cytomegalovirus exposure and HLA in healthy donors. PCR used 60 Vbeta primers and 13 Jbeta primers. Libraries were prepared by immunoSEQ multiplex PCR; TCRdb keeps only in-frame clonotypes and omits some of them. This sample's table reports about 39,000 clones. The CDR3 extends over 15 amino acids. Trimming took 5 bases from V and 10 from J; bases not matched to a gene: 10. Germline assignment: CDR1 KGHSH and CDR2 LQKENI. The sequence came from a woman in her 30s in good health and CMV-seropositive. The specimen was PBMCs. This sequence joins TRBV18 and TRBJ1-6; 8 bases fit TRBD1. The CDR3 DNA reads TGTGCCAGCTCAAGTATAGGACAGGGAGAATCACCCCTCCACTTT. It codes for CASSSIGQGESPLHF.